These 8 T cell receptor beta chains were sequenced from one sample in a study of blood T cell repertoires in COVID-19. Method: immunoSEQ multiplex PCR; TCRdb's copy keeps in-frame clones and lacks some. The data contain a few hundred thousand clones, about 91% of them singletons. Input material: peripheral blood. These receptor sequences come from a woman aged 40 to 55 who had recovered from COVID-19.

This clone came up once. V usage is TRBV2 and J usage is TRBJ1-2; the match to TRBD1 covers 8 bases. CDR3 length equals 14 residues. V shed 2 bases and J 4 bases; nucleotides not matched to a gene: 3. The germline V gene encodes CDR1 SNHLY and CDR2 FYNNEI. CDR3 sequence reads: CASSEPGTGYGYTF. For the CDR3, the DNA is TGTGCCAGCAGTGAACCCGGGACAGGCTATGGCTACACCTTC.

The V gene is TRBV11-2, the J gene TRBJ2-7; TRBD1 matches 9 bases. CDR1 is SGHAT and CDR2 is FQNNGV in the germline V gene. V lost 0 bases to trimming and J lost 5 bases; unmatched junction nucleotides: 8. This CDR3 spans 16 amino acids. The CDR3 loop reads CASSLDTGTGFHEQYF. The DNA of the CDR3 is TGTGCCAGCAGCTTAGATACCGGGACAGGGTTCCACGAGCAGTACTTC.

This clone was picked up one time. The chain combines TRBV3-1 (or the pseudogene TRBV3-2) with TRBJ1-6, with no clear D. Per germline, CDR1 LGHDT and CDR2 YNNKEL (reference sequence). Trimming left V 2 bases short and J 5 bases short, with 7 bases between. The CDR3 length is 14 residues. The CDR3 spells CASSQSPDNSPLHF. The DNA for the CDR3 is TGTGCCAGCAGCCAAAGTCCAGATAATTCACCCCTCCACTTT.

V usage is TRBV11-3 and J usage is TRBJ2-1; 8 bases line up with TRBD2. V was pared by 5 bases and J by 5 bases, with 8 bases of the junction left unmatched. There are 15 residues in the CDR3. Germline V gives CDR1 SGHNT, CDR2 YENEEA. The CDR3 region is CASSPNSGKDNEQFF. DNA for the CDR3: TGTGCCAGCAGCCCCAATAGCGGGAAAGACAATGAGCAGTTCTTC.

V gene TRBV4-1 combines with J gene TRBJ1-1, with D maybe TRBD1 (6 bases). Germline assignment: CDR1 MGHRA and CDR2 YSYEKL. This CDR3 is 15 amino acids long. Trimming cost V 4 bases and J 5 bases, with 17 bases left between them. The CDR3 spells CASSPNPGVTTEAFF. CDR3 DNA sequence: TGCGCCAGCAGCCCCAATCCAGGGGTGACGACTGAAGCTTTCTTT.

This clone has more than one count but fewer than ten. This chain connects TRBV2 to TRBJ1-3; TRBD1 might be the D (6 bases). The CDR3 covers 13 residues. V was clipped by 8 bases and J by 3 bases, with 11 bases between them. CDR1 SNHLY and CDR2 FYNNEI come from the germline V gene. The CDR3 sequence is CASLQGIGNTIYF. The CDR3 region has the DNA TGTGCCAGCCTTCAGGGGATTGGAAACACCATATATTTT.

The chain recombines TRBV7-6 with TRBJ2-3; 7 bases fit TRBD1. The CDR3 has 15 amino acids. With V trimmed by 5 bases and J by 0 bases, 5 bases remained unmatched. The germline gives CDR1 SGHVS, CDR2 FNYEAQ. In DNA, the CDR3 is TGTGCCAGCAGCGACAGGGCGGGTAGCACAGATACGCAGTATTTT. The encoded protein is CASSDRAGSTDTQYF.

The gene calls are TRBV11-1 and TRBJ1-4, with 10 bases aligning to TRBD1. Germline CDR1 reads SGHAT; CDR2 reads FQDESV (reference sequence). Germline trimming cut 4 bases from V and 8 bases from J; bases unmatched to any gene: 7. The CDR3 is 15 residues long. This CDR3 is CASSSGDRGGEKLFF. Here the CDR3 DNA reads TGTGCCAGCAGCTCCGGGGACAGGGGAGGCGAAAAACTGTTTTTT.